One and the same sample provided the 25 T cell receptor beta chains below, sequenced in a study of cytomegalovirus exposure and HLA in healthy donors. The PCR ran on 60 Vbeta and 13 Jbeta primers. Repertoires were generated with immunoSEQ multiplex PCR, while TCRdb's copy carries only in-frame clones and drops some. This table holds 95,000 to 150,000 clones, around 69% found once. The sample taken for sequencing was PBMCs. Every receptor here comes from a woman aged 40 to 50 in good health and CMV-seropositive.

The V gene is TRBV15, the J gene TRBJ2-7; 7 nucleotides line up with TRBD2. Per the germline V gene, CDR1 is LNHNV and CDR2 is YYDKDF (reference sequence). The V and J ends lost 1 base and 5 bases, in that order; junction bases with no gene match: 14. The CDR3 loop spans 17 amino acids. CDR3 coding DNA: TGTGCCACCAGCAGAGGACGGGAGGCGCCGTTTTCCGACGAGCAGTACTTC. This gives the protein CATSRGREAPFSDEQYF. Full variable domain (rest looked up from reference TRBV15 and TRBJ2-7): DAMVIQNPRYQVTQFGKPVTLSCSQTLNHNVMYWYQQKSSQAPKLLFHYYDKDFNNEADTPDNFQSRRPNTSFCFLDIRSPGLGDTAMYLCATSRGREAPFSDEQYFGPGTRLTVT.

V gene TRBV13 combines with J gene TRBJ2-5, with 10 nucleotides matching TRBD1. CDR3 length: 16 residues. CDR1 is PRHDT and CDR2 is FYEKMQ in the germline V gene (reference sequence). The V segment lost 5 bases and the J segment 5 bases; nucleotides outside the gene matches: 11. The CDR3, as DNA: TGTGCCAGCAGCCTATACGGACAGGGGGATCGGGAGACCCAGTACTTC. Its protein product is CASSLYGQGDRETQYF.

Note on this clone: A junction end diverges from the germline sequence, so it may reflect a read error. The chain links TRBV7-7 to TRBJ2-5; D ambiguous. Germline V gene lookup returns CDR1 SSHAT and CDR2 FNYEAQ (reference sequence). The CDR3 totals 11 residues. The CDR3 nucleotides are TGTGCTAGCAGCTCGGAAGAGACCCAGTACTTC. This encodes CASSSEETQYF.

V and J are TRBV9 and TRBJ1-2, with 10 nucleotides matching TRBD1. The CDR3 sequence is 14 residues long. In germline, CDR1 is SGDLS, CDR2 YYNGEE. V lost 4 bases, J lost 8 bases, and 8 bases stayed unmatched. Here the CDR3 DNA reads TGTGCCAGCAGCCCGGGGGACAGGGGATACGGCTACACCTTC. Its protein product is CASSPGDRGYGYTF.

The V gene is TRBV28, the J gene TRBJ2-3; 8 bases are shared with TRBD2. The germline gives CDR1 MDHEN, CDR2 SYDVKM. V lost 10 bases to trimming and J lost 0 bases; unmatched junction nucleotides: 9. The CDR3 extends over 15 amino acids. The CDR3 protein is CAIKDSGTSTDTQYF. CDR3 DNA sequence: TGTGCCATCAAGGATAGCGGGACTAGCACAGATACGCAGTATTTT. The full variable domain, its missing parts supplied by reference TRBV28 and TRBJ2-3, is DVKVTQSSRYLVKRTGEKVFLECVQDMDHENMFWYRQDPGLGLRLIYFSYDVKMKEKGDIPEGYSVSREKKERFSLILESASTNQTSMYLCAIKDSGTSTDTQYFGPGTRLTVL.

This chain uses TRBV4-2 with TRBJ2-6; 9 bases match TRBD2. V lost 0 bases and J lost 2; bases outside the gene matches: 5. This CDR3 has 18 residues. CDR1 and CDR2 from the germline V gene are LGHNA and YNFKEQ. The CDR3 sequence: CASSQEVAGAAGANVLTF. CDR3 nucleotides: TGTGCCAGCAGCCAAGAGGTAGCGGGAGCAGCTGGGGCCAACGTCCTGACTTTC.

The chain links TRBV2 to TRBJ1-1; the D gene is possibly TRBD1 (6 bases). Germline V lookup: CDR1 SNHLY, CDR2 FYNNEI. The CDR3 sequence is 13 residues long. V lost 6 bases, J lost 4 bases, and 12 bases lay in between. The chain's CDR3 is CASRGHPSTEAFF. The CDR3 bases are TGTGCCAGCAGGGGACACCCGAGCACTGAAGCTTTCTTT.

This clone has only a few counts. The chain joins TRBV5-1 to TRBJ1-2; a weak D match, TRBD1 (5 bases). Germline assignment: CDR1 SGHRS and CDR2 YFSETQ. Trimming removed 5 bases from V and 3 bases from J, with 14 bases in between. CDR3 length: 14 amino acids. In DNA, the CDR3 is TGCGCCAGCAGGCCGGACACCTCGGACTATGGCTACACCTTC. The encoded protein is CASRPDTSDYGYTF.

The chain couples TRBV27 to TRBJ2-3; D may be TRBD1 (6 bases). CDR1 is MNHEY, CDR2 SMNVEV, per germline (reference sequence). The V gene lost 3 bases and the J gene lost 5 bases, with 15 bases spanning the gap. The CDR3 consists of 15 residues. The CDR3 here is CASSFQGQNGDTQYF. CDR3 DNA sequence: TGTGCCAGCAGTTTTCAGGGGCAAAACGGAGATACGCAGTATTTT.

V gene TRBV18 combines with J gene TRBJ2-7; 9 bases line up with TRBD2. The CDR3 runs to 15 residues. J lost 6 bases, V lost 2 bases, and 8 bases had no gene match. Germline values: CDR1 KGHSH, CDR2 LQKENI. The DNA for the CDR3 is TGTGCCAGCTCACCAACTATGACTAGCGGAAGCGAGCAGTACTTC. Translated, it gives CASSPTMTSGSEQYF.

This sequence joins TRBV4-2 and TRBJ2-7; perhaps TRBD2 as D (6 bases). V gave up 4 bases and J gave up 1 base, with 17 bases separating them. Germline CDR1 reads LGHNA; CDR2 reads YNFKEQ. This CDR3 contains 16 residues. CDR3 DNA: TGTGCCAGCAGCCCCCTTTCGGGGGATGGATCCTACGAGCAGTACTTC. It yields the protein CASSPLSGDGSYEQYF.

The genes are TRBV28 and TRBJ1-2; TRBD1 matches 8 bases. CDR3 size: 14 residues. From germline, CDR1 is MDHEN and CDR2 SYDVKM. Trimming took 7 bases from V and 4 from J; bases not matched to a gene: 8. The CDR3 DNA follows: TGTGCCAGCACCCGACAGGGGTCCGGCTATGGCTACACCTTC. Translated: CASTRQGSGYGYTF.

CDR3 loop: CAGSTGDSTDTQYF. CDR3 in DNA: TGTGCCGGCTCGACAGGGGATAGCACAGATACGCAGTATTTT. The J gene is TRBJ2-3, the V gene TRBV6-1; 8 bases are a match to TRBD1. With 11 bases clipped from V and 0 bases from J, the junction kept 7 bases outside the gene matches. This CDR3 has 14 residues. CDR1 is MNHNS and CDR2 is SASEGT in the germline V gene.

This clone was picked up one time. This chain connects TRBV19 to TRBJ2-4; tentative D call: TRBD2 (6 bases). Per the germline V gene, CDR1 is LNHDA and CDR2 is SQIVND (reference sequence). The CDR3 consists of 19 residues. Trimming took 7 bases from V and 0 from J, leaving 25 bases between them. The CDR3 is CASTIGREINNLAKNIQYF. The CDR3 region has the DNA TGTGCCAGTACCATTGGTCGGGAGATAAATAACCTAGCCAAAAACATTCAGTACTTC.

The sample holds one count of this clone. At one of its ends the junction is not consistent with the germline gene, which may arise from a read error. As DNA, the CDR3 is TGCAGCGCGGAATGGACGACACCGACTAACTATGGCTACCCCTTC. Translating it yields CSAEWTTPTNYGYPF. The J gene is TRBJ1-2, the V gene TRBV29-1; no clear D gene. The CDR3 runs 15 residues. Per the germline V gene, CDR1 is SQVTM and CDR2 is ANQGSEA.

This chain uses TRBV15 with TRBJ2-3; D possibly corresponds to TRBD2 (6 bases). Trimming shortened V by 1 base and J by 5 bases, and 19 bases separated the two germline ends. The CDR3 contains 17 residues. CDR1 is LNHNV and CDR2 is YYDKDF in the germline V gene (reference sequence). CDR3 in amino acids: CATSRVGGGRGLDTQYF. DNA of the CDR3: TGTGCCACCAGCAGAGTGGGGGGAGGACGGGGGTTAGATACGCAGTATTTT.

This chain uses TRBV10-3 with TRBJ2-7, with 11 bases that match TRBD2. With 5 bases clipped from V and 2 bases from J, the junction kept 2 bases outside the gene matches. Germline loops: CDR1 ENHRY, CDR2 SYGVKD. This CDR3 is built from 14 residues. CDR3 DNA sequence: TGTGCCATCAGTACTAGCGGGAGCACCTACGAGCAGTACTTC. Its translation is CAISTSGSTYEQYF.

A word on this clone: Relative to the germline gene, one junction end is altered; a read error may explain this. The chain recombines TRBV7-9 with TRBJ2-7; D is perhaps TRBD1 (6 bases). Germline CDR1 reads SEHNR; CDR2 reads FQNEAQ (reference sequence). The length of the CDR3 is 12 residues. This CDR3 is CSSSLTGHEQYF. Written as DNA, the CDR3 is TGTTCCAGCAGCTTAACAGGGCACGAGCAGTACTTC.

The rearrangement uses TRBV5-4 and TRBJ1-4; D is uncertain. The CDR3 length is 14 residues. CDR1 SGHNT and CDR2 YYREEE come from the germline V gene (reference sequence). Trimming removed 5 bases from V and 8 bases from J, with 16 bases in between. The CDR3 DNA reads as TGTGCCAGCAGTCGGGAAATTGAAGCAGAAAAACTGTTTTTT. The encoded protein is CASSREIEAEKLFF.

This clone was counted a few times. The chain links TRBV7-8 to TRBJ2-3; 11 bases line up with TRBD2. The V and J ends lost 2 bases and 3 bases, in that order; junction bases with no gene match: 7. CDR1 SGHVS and CDR2 FQNEAQ come from the germline V gene. The CDR3 sequence is 17 residues long. CDR3 DNA: TGTGCCAGCAGCTTAAAACTAGCGGGAGCTGAGACAGATACGCAGTATTTT. As protein: CASSLKLAGAETDTQYF.

In its sample, this clone was seen a few times. The rearrangement joins TRBV11-2 to TRBJ2-7, with TRBD1 matching 10 bases. Unmatched junction bases numbered 4, after V lost 4 bases and J lost 1 base. CDR3 length: 15 residues. Germline V CDR1 and CDR2: SGHAT, FQNNGV. The CDR3 DNA reads as TGTGCCAGCAGCTCCCCGGGACAGGGGTCCTACGAGCAGTACTTC. Translated: CASSSPGQGSYEQYF.

This clone was seen a single time. The V gene is TRBV2, the J gene TRBJ2-5; weak D call: TRBD2 (6 bases). The J call is in doubt because the DNA end fits TRBJ2-7 better. The CDR3 is made up of 14 amino acids. Germline loops: CDR1 SNHLY, CDR2 FYNNEI. The CDR3 DNA is TGTGCCAGCAGGGTAGCGGTGGAAGCCTACGAGCAGTACTTC. It codes for CASRVAVEAYEQYF.

The chain recombines TRBV6-4 with TRBJ2-2; 7 positions match TRBD2. The CDR3 is 15 amino acids. Germline CDR1 MRHNA, CDR2 SNTAGT. Losses at the gene ends were 3 bases for V and 1 base for J; bases not matched to a gene: 2. CDR3 bases: TGTGCCAGCAGTGAGGCTAGCGGGAACACCGGGGAGCTGTTTTTT. It specifies CASSEASGNTGELFF.

The V call is TRBV28, the J call TRBJ1-5, with TRBD1 matching 10 bases. The ends lost 6 bases at V and 0 bases at J; junction bases unmatched: 5. CDR1 is MDHEN, CDR2 SYDVKM, per germline. The CDR3 has 16 residues. The DNA of the CDR3 is TGTGCCAGCAGGGCGGGACAGGGGATTAGCAATCAGCCCCAGCATTTT. Protein sequence: CASRAGQGISNQPQHF.

This CDR3 reads CAWSEARGGGEKLFF. The CDR3 coding sequence is TGTGCCTGGAGTGAAGCCAGGGGCGGGGGGGAAAAACTGTTTTTT. The rearrangement uses TRBV30 and TRBJ1-4; a possible D gene is TRBD1 (6 bases). Trimming removed 1 base at V and 8 bases at J, with 17 bases between. This CDR3 spans 15 amino acids. Germline loops: CDR1 GTSNPN, CDR2 SVGIG (reference sequence).